Sequencing of this T cell receptor beta chain was carried out in a study of early T cells in non-severe SARS-CoV-2 infection. Study information: The study sequenced bulk RNA from unsorted whole blood, with chains unpaired. Overall study findings and caveats: VDJdb matching favored anti-spike CD8 responses, missing private and CD4 specificities.

This clonotype was observed many times. Its cognate antigen is unknown. Unique molecular identifiers were attached to individual cDNA molecules. TCRdb re-derived calls from the 5' RACE reads in MiXCR, one entry per CDR3 protein. The sample holds nearly 45,000 distinct CDR3 sequences, roughly 10% seen once. V dropped 1 base and J dropped 3 bases, with 10 bases sitting between them. The CDR3 totals 14 residues. CDR1 is SGHTA and CDR2 is FQGNSA in the germline V gene. The specimen sequenced was whole blood. The J gene is TRBJ2-7, the V gene TRBV7-2, with D possibly matching TRBD1 (5 bases). This TCR was sampled from an adult who was a healthcare worker with PCR-confirmed SARS-CoV-2 infection or an uninfected control (not recorded which). This CDR3 reads CASSLGTLIYEQYF. DNA of the CDR3: TGTGCCAGCAGCTTAGGGACACTAATCTACGAGCAGTACTTC.